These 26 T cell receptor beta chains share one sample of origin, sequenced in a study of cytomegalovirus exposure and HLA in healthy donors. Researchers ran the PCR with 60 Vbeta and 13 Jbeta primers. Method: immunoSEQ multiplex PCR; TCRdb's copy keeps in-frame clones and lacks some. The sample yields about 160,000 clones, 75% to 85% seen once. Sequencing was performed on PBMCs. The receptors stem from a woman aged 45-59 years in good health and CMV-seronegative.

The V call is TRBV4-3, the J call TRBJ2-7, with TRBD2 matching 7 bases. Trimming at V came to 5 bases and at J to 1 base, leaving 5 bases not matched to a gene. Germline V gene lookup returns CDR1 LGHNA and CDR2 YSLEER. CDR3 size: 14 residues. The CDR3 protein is CASSSTSESYEQYF. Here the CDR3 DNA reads TGCGCCAGCAGCTCTACTAGCGAGTCCTACGAGCAGTACTTC.

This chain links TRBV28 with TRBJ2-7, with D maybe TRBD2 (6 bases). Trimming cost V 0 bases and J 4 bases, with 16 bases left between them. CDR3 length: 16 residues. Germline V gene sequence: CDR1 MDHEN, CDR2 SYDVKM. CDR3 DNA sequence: TGTGCCAGCAGTTTATGGACTACCGGGGGATTATACGAGCAGTACTTC. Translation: CASSLWTTGGLYEQYF.

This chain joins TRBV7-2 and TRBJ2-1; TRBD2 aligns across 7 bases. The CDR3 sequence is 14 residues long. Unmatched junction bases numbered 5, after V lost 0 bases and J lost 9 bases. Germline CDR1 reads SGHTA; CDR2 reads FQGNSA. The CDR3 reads CASSLAPGRGEQFF. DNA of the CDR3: TGTGCCAGCAGCTTAGCGCCGGGGAGGGGTGAGCAGTTCTTC. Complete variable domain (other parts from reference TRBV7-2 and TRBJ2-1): GAGVSQSPSNKVTEKGKDVELRCDPISGHTALYWYRQSLGQGLEFLIYFQGNSAPDKSGLPSDRFSAERTGGSVSTLTIQRTQQEDSAVYLCASSLAPGRGEQFFGPGTRLTVL.

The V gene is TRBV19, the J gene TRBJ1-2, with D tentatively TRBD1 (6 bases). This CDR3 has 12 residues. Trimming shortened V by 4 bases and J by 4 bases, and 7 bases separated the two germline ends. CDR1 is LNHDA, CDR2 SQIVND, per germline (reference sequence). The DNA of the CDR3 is TGTGCCAGTAGTACGGACAGCTATGGCTACACCTTC. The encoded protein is CASSTDSYGYTF.

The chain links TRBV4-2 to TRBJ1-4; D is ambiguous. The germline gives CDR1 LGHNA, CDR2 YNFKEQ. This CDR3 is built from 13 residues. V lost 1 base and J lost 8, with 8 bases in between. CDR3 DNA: TGTGCCAGCAGCCAAGGCGGGTACGAAAAACTGTTTTTT. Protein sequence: CASSQGGYEKLFF.

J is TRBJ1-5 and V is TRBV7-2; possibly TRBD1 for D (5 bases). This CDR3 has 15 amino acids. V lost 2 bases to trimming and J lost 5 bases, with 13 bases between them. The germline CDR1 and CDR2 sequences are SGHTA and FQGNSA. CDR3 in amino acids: CASSLWRGGDQPQHF. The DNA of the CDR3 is TGTGCCAGCAGCTTATGGCGGGGAGGGGATCAGCCCCAGCATTTT.

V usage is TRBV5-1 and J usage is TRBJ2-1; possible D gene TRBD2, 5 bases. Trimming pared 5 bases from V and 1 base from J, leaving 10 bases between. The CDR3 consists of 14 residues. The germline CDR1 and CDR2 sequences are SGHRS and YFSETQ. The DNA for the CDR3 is TGCGCCAGCAGTTCGGACTTTTCCTACAATGAGCAGTTCTTC. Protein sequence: CASSSDFSYNEQFF.

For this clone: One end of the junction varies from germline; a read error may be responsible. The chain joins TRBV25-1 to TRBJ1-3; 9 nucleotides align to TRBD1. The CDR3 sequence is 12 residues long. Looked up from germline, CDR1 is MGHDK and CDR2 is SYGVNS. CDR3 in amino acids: CASSESRDRVHF. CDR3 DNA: TGTGCCAGCAGTGAATCCAGGGACAGGGTACATTTT.

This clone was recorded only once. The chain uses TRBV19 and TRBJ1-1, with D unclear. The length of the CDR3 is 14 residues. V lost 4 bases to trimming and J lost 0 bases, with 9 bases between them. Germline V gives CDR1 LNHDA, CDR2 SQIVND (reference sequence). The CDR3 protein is CASSKANLNTEAFF. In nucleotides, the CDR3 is TGTGCCAGTAGTAAAGCGAACCTGAACACTGAAGCTTTCTTT.

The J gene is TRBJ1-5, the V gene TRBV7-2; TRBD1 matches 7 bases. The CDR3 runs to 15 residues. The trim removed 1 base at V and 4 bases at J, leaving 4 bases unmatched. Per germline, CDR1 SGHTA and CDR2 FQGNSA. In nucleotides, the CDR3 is TGTGCCAGCAGCTTAGAGGGGGCGGATAATCAGCCCCAGCATTTT. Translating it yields CASSLEGADNQPQHF. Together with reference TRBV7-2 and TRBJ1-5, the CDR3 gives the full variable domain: GAGVSQSPSNKVTEKGKDVELRCDPISGHTALYWYRQSLGQGLEFLIYFQGNSAPDKSGLPSDRFSAERTGGSVSTLTIQRTQQEDSAVYLCASSLEGADNQPQHFGDGTRLSIL.

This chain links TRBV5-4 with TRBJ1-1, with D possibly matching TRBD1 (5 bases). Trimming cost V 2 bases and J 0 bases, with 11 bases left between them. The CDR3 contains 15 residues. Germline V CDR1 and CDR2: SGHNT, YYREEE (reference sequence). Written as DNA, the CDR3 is TGTGCCAGCAGCTTAAATGGGGGGATGAACACTGAAGCTTTCTTT. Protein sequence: CASSLNGGMNTEAFF.

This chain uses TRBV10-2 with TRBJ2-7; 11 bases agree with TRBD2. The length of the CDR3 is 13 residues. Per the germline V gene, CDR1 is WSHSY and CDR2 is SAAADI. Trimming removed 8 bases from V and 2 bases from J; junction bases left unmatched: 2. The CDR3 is CASLAGGAYEQYF. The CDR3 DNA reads TGCGCCAGCCTAGCGGGAGGTGCCTACGAGCAGTACTTC.

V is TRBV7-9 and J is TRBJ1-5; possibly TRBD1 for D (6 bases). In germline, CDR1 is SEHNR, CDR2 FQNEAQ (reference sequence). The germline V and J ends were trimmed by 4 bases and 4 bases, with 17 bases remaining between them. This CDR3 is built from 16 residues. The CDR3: CASSSQAGGRNQPQHF. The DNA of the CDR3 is TGTGCCAGCAGCTCCCAGGCGGGGGGGCGGAATCAGCCCCAGCATTTT.

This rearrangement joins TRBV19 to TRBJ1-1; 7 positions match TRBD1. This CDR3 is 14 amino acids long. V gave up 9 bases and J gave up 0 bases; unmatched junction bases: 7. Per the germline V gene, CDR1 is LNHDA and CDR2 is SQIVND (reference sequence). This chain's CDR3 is CASHRQGMNTEAFF. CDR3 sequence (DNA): TGTGCCAGCCACCGACAGGGCATGAACACTGAAGCTTTCTTT.

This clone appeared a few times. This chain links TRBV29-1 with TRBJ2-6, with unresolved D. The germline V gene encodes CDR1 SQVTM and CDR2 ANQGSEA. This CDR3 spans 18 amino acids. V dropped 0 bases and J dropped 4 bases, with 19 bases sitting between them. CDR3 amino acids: CSVEDNNGEVVGANVLTF. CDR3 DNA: TGCAGCGTTGAAGATAATAATGGTGAGGTGGTCGGGGCCAACGTCCTGACTTTC.

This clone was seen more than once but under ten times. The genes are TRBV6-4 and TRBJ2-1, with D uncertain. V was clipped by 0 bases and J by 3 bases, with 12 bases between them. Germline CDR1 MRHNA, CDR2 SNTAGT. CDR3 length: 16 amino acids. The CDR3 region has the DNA TGTGCCAGCAGTGACTCAAAGAGTAGTTTCTACAATGAGCAGTTCTTC. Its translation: CASSDSKSSFYNEQFF.

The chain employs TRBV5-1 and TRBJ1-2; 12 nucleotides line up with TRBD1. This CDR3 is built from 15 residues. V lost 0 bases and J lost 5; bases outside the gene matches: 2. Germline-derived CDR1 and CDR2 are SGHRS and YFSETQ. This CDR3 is CASSLGGQGAYGYTF. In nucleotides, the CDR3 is TGCGCCAGCAGCTTGGGGGGACAGGGGGCTTATGGCTACACCTTC.

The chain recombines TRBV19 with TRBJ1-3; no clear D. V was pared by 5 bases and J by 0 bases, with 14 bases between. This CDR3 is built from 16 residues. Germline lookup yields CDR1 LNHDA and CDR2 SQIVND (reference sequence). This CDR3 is CASSYGLFFSGNTIYF. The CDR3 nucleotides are TGTGCCAGTAGTTATGGACTTTTCTTCTCTGGAAACACCATATATTTT.

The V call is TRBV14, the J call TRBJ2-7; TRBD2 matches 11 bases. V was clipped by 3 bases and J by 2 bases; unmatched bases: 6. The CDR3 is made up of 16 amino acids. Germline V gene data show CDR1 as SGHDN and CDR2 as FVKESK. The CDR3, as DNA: TGTGCCAGCAGCCACCCTAGCGGGGGGCTGACCTACGAGCAGTACTTC. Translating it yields CASSHPSGGLTYEQYF.

CDR3 in DNA: TGTGCCAGCAGCCACGGCTACAATGAGCAGTTCTTC. This encodes CASSHGYNEQFF. J is TRBJ2-1 and V is TRBV4-2, with D unresolved. Germline lookup yields CDR1 LGHNA and CDR2 YNFKEQ. The CDR3 has 12 residues. Between the trimmed V and J ends, which lost 3 bases and 3 bases, there was a span of 3 bases.

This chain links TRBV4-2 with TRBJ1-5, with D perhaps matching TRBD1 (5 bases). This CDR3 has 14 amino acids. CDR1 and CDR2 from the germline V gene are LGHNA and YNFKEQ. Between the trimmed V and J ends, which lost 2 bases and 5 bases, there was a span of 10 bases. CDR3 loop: CASSQTGGDQPQHF. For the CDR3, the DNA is TGTGCCAGCAGCCAAACGGGGGGGGATCAGCCCCAGCATTTT.

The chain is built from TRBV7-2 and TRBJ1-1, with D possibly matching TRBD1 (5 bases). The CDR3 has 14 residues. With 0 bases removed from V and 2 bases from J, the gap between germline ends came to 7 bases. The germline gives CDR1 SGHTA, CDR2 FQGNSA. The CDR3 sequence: CASSLAQGNTEAFF. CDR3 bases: TGTGCCAGCAGCTTAGCGCAGGGTAACACTGAAGCTTTCTTT.

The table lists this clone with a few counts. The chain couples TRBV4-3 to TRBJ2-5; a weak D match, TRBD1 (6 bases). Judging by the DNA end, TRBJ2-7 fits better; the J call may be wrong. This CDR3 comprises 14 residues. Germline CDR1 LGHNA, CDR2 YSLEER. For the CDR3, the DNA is TGCGCCAGCAGCCAAGACAGGGGCTCCTACGAGCAGTACTTC. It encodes CASSQDRGSYEQYF.

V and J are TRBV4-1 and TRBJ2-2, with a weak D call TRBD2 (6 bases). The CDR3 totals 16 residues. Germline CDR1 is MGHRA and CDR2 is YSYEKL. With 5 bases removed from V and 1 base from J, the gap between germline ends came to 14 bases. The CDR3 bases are TGCGCCAGCAGCGCGGGGCCCAACAGGAACACCGGGGAGCTGTTTTTT. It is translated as CASSAGPNRNTGELFF.

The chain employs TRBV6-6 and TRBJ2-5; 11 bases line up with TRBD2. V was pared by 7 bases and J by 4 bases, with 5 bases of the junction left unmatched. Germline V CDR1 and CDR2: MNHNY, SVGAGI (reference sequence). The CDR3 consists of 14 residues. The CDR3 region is CASTLAGVVETQYF. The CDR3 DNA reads TGTGCCAGCACACTAGCGGGGGTCGTAGAGACCCAGTACTTC.

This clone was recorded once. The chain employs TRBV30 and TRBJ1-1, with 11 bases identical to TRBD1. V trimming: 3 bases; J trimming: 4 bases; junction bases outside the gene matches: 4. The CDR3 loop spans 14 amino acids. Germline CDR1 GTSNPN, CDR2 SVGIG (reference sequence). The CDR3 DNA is TGTGCCTGGAGCCGGGACAGGGGGGGCACTGAAGCTTTCTTT. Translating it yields CAWSRDRGGTEAFF.